The 32 T cell receptor beta chains presented below share a single source sample, sequenced in a study of blood T cell repertoires in COVID-19. TCRdb's table, derived via immunoSEQ multiplex PCR, lists solely in-frame clones and lacks some. The sample comprises 230,000 or so clones, 81% of which are singletons, and 7.5% to 8% rests with the top ten. The sequencing sample was made of peripheral blood. Every receptor here comes from a woman aged 80 or over with COVID-19, enrolled during active disease.

V gene TRBV3-1 (or the pseudogene TRBV3-2) combines with J gene TRBJ1-6, with 11 bases fitting TRBD1. There are 17 residues in the CDR3. Trimming at V came to 4 bases and at J to 9 bases, leaving 11 bases not matched to a gene. In germline, CDR1 is LGHDT, CDR2 YNNKEL (reference sequence). The CDR3 sequence: CASSLTLSGTGGSPLHF. For the CDR3, the DNA is TGTGCCAGCAGCCTCACCCTATCGGGGACAGGGGGTTCACCCCTCCACTTT.

CDR3 nucleotides: TGTGCCACCAGTGATTCCCGGACAGGGGGCAAATACGAGCAGTACTTC. Its protein is CATSDSRTGGKYEQYF. The chain employs TRBV24-1 and TRBJ2-7, with 11 bases fitting TRBD1. J gave up 4 bases and V 2 bases, and 6 bases lay outside the gene matches. Germline values: CDR1 KGHDR, CDR2 SFDVKD. This CDR3 region has 16 residues.

This clone was seen a single time. The chain is built from TRBV7-2 and TRBJ1-6; TRBD1 might be the D (6 bases). The germline V gene has CDR1 SGHTA and CDR2 FQGNSA. Trimming stripped 5 bases from V and 6 bases from J, with 17 bases between. This CDR3 region has 16 residues. DNA for the CDR3: TGTGCCAGCAGCCCTTCAGGGGTACAGGCTAATTCACCCCTCCACTTT. It specifies CASSPSGVQANSPLHF.

The gene calls are TRBV19 and TRBJ1-1; a weak D match, TRBD1 (5 bases). CDR1 and CDR2 from the germline V gene are LNHDA and SQIVND (reference sequence). CDR3 length: 12 amino acids. V was trimmed by 6 bases and J by 8 bases, leaving 13 bases between them. The CDR3 nucleotides are TGTGCCAGTAGGCGGGGCTGGGGCGAAGCTTTCTTT. Protein product: CASRRGWGEAFF. Full variable domain (rest looked up from reference TRBV19 and TRBJ1-1): DGGITQSPKYLFRKEGQNVTLSCEQNLNHDAMYWYRQDPGQGLRLIYYSQIVNDFQKGDIAEGYSVSREKKESFPLTVTSAQKNPTAFYLCASRRGWGEAFFGQGTRLTVV.

The chain uses TRBV12-5 and TRBJ1-5; 8 bases are shared with TRBD1. This CDR3 has 21 amino acids. Germline V gene data show CDR1 as LGHNT and CDR2 as FRNRAP. V was clipped by 1 base and J by 7 bases; unmatched bases: 24. DNA of the CDR3: TGTGCTAGTGGTTTGGATCGAACATTTATAAACCGGGACAGGTTAACCCAGCCCCAGCATTTT. This translates into CASGLDRTFINRDRLTQPQHF.

The CDR3 DNA reads TGTGCCAGTAGGGAGGGACTAGCGGCTTACAATGAGCAGTTCTTC. It translates to CASREGLAAYNEQFF. The rearrangement uses TRBV5-6 and TRBJ2-1, with 11 bases that match TRBD2. The germline V gene has CDR1 SGHDT and CDR2 YYEEEE. CDR3 length equals 15 residues. V shed 8 bases and J 4 bases; nucleotides not matched to a gene: 8.

The chain carries TRBV11-1 and TRBJ1-2, with a weak D call TRBD1 (6 bases). Trimming removed 5 bases from V and 3 bases from J, with 13 bases in between. The CDR3 loop spans 14 amino acids. CDR1 is SGHAT and CDR2 is FQDESV in the germline V gene (reference sequence). CDR3 in DNA: TGTGCCAGCAGCAAGGGACAAATGGACTATGGCTACACCTTC. Protein: CASSKGQMDYGYTF.

The CDR3 region is CAWSLPPVVPEAFF. CDR3 DNA: TGTGCCTGGAGTCTTCCTCCGGTTGTCCCTGAAGCTTTCTTT. V gene TRBV30 combines with J gene TRBJ1-1, with no clear D. The CDR3 totals 14 residues. In germline, CDR1 is GTSNPN, CDR2 SVGIG (reference sequence). Trimming took off 2 bases at V and 6 bases at J, with 16 bases between the two ends.

This CDR3 is CAIRGGYTGELFF. CDR3 nucleotides: TGTGCCATCAGGGGCGGGTACACCGGGGAGCTGTTTTTT. This rearrangement joins TRBV10-3 to TRBJ2-2, with a weak D call TRBD2 (5 bases). V lost 6 bases, J lost 3 bases, and 8 bases lay in between. This CDR3 is built from 13 residues. Germline CDR1 and CDR2: ENHRY and SYGVKD.

The V gene is TRBV6-6, the J gene TRBJ1-5; D uncertain. V was trimmed by 9 bases and J by 0 bases, leaving 12 bases between them. Germline CDR1 reads MNHNY; CDR2 reads SVGAGI (reference sequence). The CDR3 loop spans 14 amino acids. CDR3 sequence (DNA): TGTGCCAGTTCTCGACAAGATAGCAATCAGCCCCAGCATTTT. Its protein product is CASSRQDSNQPQHF.

J is TRBJ2-5 and V is TRBV2, with D possibly matching TRBD2 (5 bases). Per the germline V gene, CDR1 is SNHLY and CDR2 is FYNNEI. The ends were cut back, 4 bases at V and 4 bases at J, with 10 bases in the middle. The CDR3 length is 13 residues. This chain's CDR3 is CASSGEGGETQYF. The CDR3 coding sequence is TGTGCCAGCAGTGGAGAGGGCGGAGAGACCCAGTACTTC.

The chain combines TRBV19 with TRBJ2-7; 8 bases line up with TRBD2. V shed 2 bases, J shed 5 bases, and the junction held 8 bases outside the gene matches. Germline CDR1 and CDR2: LNHDA and SQIVND (reference sequence). The CDR3 runs to 15 residues. The CDR3 coding sequence is TGTGCCAGTAGTATACAAGCGGGAGAAGGCCACGAGCAGTACTTC. It codes for CASSIQAGEGHEQYF.

This clone was recorded once. The V and J genes are TRBV7-3 and TRBJ2-3; 12 positions match TRBD2. The CDR3 is 16 amino acids. The ends lost 5 bases at V and 3 bases at J; junction bases unmatched: 6. Germline assignment: CDR1 SGHTA and CDR2 FQGTGA. The CDR3 nucleotides read TGTGCCAGCAGCCGAGCTAGCGGGAGGGGAACAGATACGCAGTATTTT. Protein product: CASSRASGRGTDTQYF.

CDR3 nucleotide sequence: TGTGCCAGCAGCCAGAGGCGGACTCTTAACACCGGGGAGCTGTTTTTT. Encoded protein: CASSQRRTLNTGELFF. The V call is TRBV3-1 (or the pseudogene TRBV3-2), the J call TRBJ2-2, with TRBD2 as a possible D gene (5 bases). The length of the CDR3 is 16 residues. The germline V and J ends were trimmed by 3 bases and 2 bases, with 13 bases remaining between them. Germline CDR1 is LGHDT and CDR2 is YNNKEL (reference sequence).

This chain connects TRBV28 to TRBJ1-5, with 7 bases identical to TRBD1. The trim removed 5 bases at V and 2 bases at J, leaving 6 bases unmatched. From germline, CDR1 is MDHEN and CDR2 SYDVKM. This CDR3 region has 15 residues. The CDR3 reads CASSLRDRRNQPQHF. In DNA form, the CDR3 reads TGTGCCAGCAGTCTCCGGGACAGACGCAATCAGCCCCAGCATTTT.

The V and J genes are TRBV10-3 and TRBJ1-5, with D possibly being TRBD1 (6 bases). The length of the CDR3 is 14 residues. CDR1 is ENHRY and CDR2 is SYGVKD in the germline V gene. V lost 10 bases and J 0 bases, leaving 13 bases between the germline ends. In DNA form, the CDR3 reads TGTGCCACCTGGACAGACTATAGCAATCAGCCCCAGCATTTT. This encodes CATWTDYSNQPQHF.

The chain couples TRBV3-1 (or the pseudogene TRBV3-2) to TRBJ1-6; no firm D call. Germline V CDR1 and CDR2: LGHDT, YNNKEL (reference sequence). V lost 4 bases and J lost 9, with 13 bases in between. This CDR3 is 14 amino acids long. The CDR3 protein is CASSPRRGSSPLHF. CDR3 sequence (DNA): TGTGCCAGCAGCCCCAGGAGAGGGAGTTCACCCCTCCACTTT.

The genes are TRBV7-9 and TRBJ1-4, with 7 bases identical to TRBD1. Germline V CDR1 and CDR2: SEHNR, FQNEAQ (reference sequence). J gave up 0 bases and V 4 bases, and 5 bases lay outside the gene matches. The CDR3 loop spans 16 amino acids. The CDR3 reads CASSSQGQATNEKLFF. DNA of the CDR3: TGTGCCAGCAGCTCCCAAGGACAGGCAACTAATGAAAAACTGTTTTTT.

This clone has only one observation. This sequence joins TRBV14 and TRBJ2-7, with D possibly matching TRBD2 (6 bases). The CDR3 loop spans 19 amino acids. The V gene lost 2 bases and the J gene lost 4 bases, with 27 bases spanning the gap. CDR1 and CDR2 (germline): SGHDN, FVKESK. CDR3 DNA: TGTGCCAGCAGCCAATCCTGGGTTGGAGGGAGAACAACGTTATACGAGCAGTACTTC. This encodes CASSQSWVGGRTTLYEQYF. Based on the CDR3 plus reference TRBV14 and TRBJ2-7, the full variable domain is EAGVTQFPSHSVIEKGQTVTLRCDPISGHDNLYWYRRVMGKEIKFLLHFVKESKQDESGMPNNRFLAERTGGTYSTLKVQPAELEDSGVYFCASSQSWVGGRTTLYEQYFGPGTRLTVT.

The chain combines TRBV7-9 with TRBJ2-2; tentative D call: TRBD2 (5 bases). Trimming removed 5 bases from V and 4 bases from J, with 14 bases in between. CDR3 length equals 15 residues. From germline, CDR1 is SEHNR and CDR2 FQNEAQ (reference sequence). CDR3 loop: CASSPKERLTGELFF. The CDR3 DNA reads TGTGCCAGCAGCCCTAAGGAGCGGCTCACCGGGGAGCTGTTTTTT. The full variable domain, in which reference TRBV7-9 and TRBJ2-2 provide the parts outside the CDR3, is DTGVSQNPRHKITKRGQNVTFRCDPISEHNRLYWYRQTLGQGPEFLTYFQNEAQLEKSRLLSDRFSAERPKGSFSTLEIQRTEQGDSAMYLCASSPKERLTGELFFGEGSRLTVL.

The chain employs TRBV28 and TRBJ1-2, with TRBD1 identical over 8 bases. This CDR3 spans 13 amino acids. Germline V CDR1 and CDR2: MDHEN, SYDVKM. The V gene end was trimmed by 4 bases and the J gene end by 3 bases; junction bases not matched to a gene: 1. CDR3 amino acids: CASSWTGYYGYTF. Written as DNA, the CDR3 is TGTGCCAGCAGTTGGACAGGGTACTATGGCTACACCTTC.

This clone was detected only once. As DNA, the CDR3 is TGTGCCAGCAGTTTGAGAGGGAGCGATTCACCCCTCCACTTT. Protein sequence: CASSLRGSDSPLHF. J is TRBJ1-6 and V is TRBV6-6, with unresolved D. This CDR3 region has 14 residues. Germline assignment: CDR1 MNHNY and CDR2 SVGAGI (reference sequence). Trimming left V 4 bases short and J 8 bases short, with 12 bases between.

The chain employs TRBV7-3 and TRBJ2-1; 8 bases align to TRBD2. V shed 5 bases and J 4 bases; nucleotides not matched to a gene: 7. Germline values: CDR1 SGHTA, CDR2 FQGTGA. The CDR3 consists of 15 residues. The CDR3 nucleotides read TGTGCCAGCAGCGCATTAGCGGGGCCTTACAATGAGCAGTTCTTC. Translating it yields CASSALAGPYNEQFF.

This clone was observed a handful of times. This rearrangement joins TRBV5-4 to TRBJ2-5, with 9 bases identical to TRBD1. CDR1 and CDR2 from the germline V gene are SGHNT and YYREEE (reference sequence). The V and J ends lost 3 bases and 3 bases, in that order; junction bases with no gene match: 0. This CDR3 has 13 amino acids. The CDR3 bases are TGTGCCAGCAGCTGGACAGGGGAAGAGACCCAGTACTTC. Translating gives CASSWTGEETQYF.

The chain joins TRBV7-9 to TRBJ1-2; D perhaps matches TRBD1 (6 bases). V lost 4 bases and J 4 bases, leaving 10 bases between the germline ends. The CDR3 is 13 residues long. Per the germline V gene, CDR1 is SEHNR and CDR2 is FQNEAQ (reference sequence). CDR3 sequence (DNA): TGTGCCAGCAGCTCAGGGGCCATCTATGGCTACACCTTC. As protein: CASSSGAIYGYTF.

The rearrangement uses TRBV30 and TRBJ2-1; 9 bases fit TRBD2. The CDR3 consists of 12 residues. V gave up 4 bases and J gave up 8 bases; unmatched junction bases: 3. Germline assignment: CDR1 GTSNPN and CDR2 SVGIG (reference sequence). The CDR3 bases are TGTGCCTGGAATAGCGGGAGCCATGAGCAGTTCTTC. Protein sequence: CAWNSGSHEQFF.

The sample holds one count of this clone. The chain links TRBV18 to TRBJ2-3, with TRBD1 as a possible D gene (6 bases). Germline CDR1 reads KGHSH; CDR2 reads LQKENI. Trimming shortened V by 6 bases and J by 2 bases, and 9 bases separated the two germline ends. The CDR3 runs to 13 residues. The CDR3 DNA follows: TGTGCCAGCTCTCGGACAGACACAGATACGCAGTATTTT. Amino acid sequence: CASSRTDTDTQYF.

The chain combines TRBV2 with TRBJ1-1, with 8 bases lining up with TRBD1. With V trimmed by 6 bases and J by 1 base, 7 bases remained unmatched. CDR1 and CDR2 (germline): SNHLY, FYNNEI. The CDR3 covers 15 residues. The CDR3 sequence is CASRPRGLGNTEAFF. As DNA, the CDR3 is TGTGCCAGCAGGCCCAGGGGGCTCGGGAACACTGAAGCTTTCTTT.

This clone was seen just once. This chain connects TRBV6-5 to TRBJ1-1, with D possibly TRBD1 on 5 matching bases. The germline V gene encodes CDR1 MNHEY and CDR2 SVGAGI. V was pared by 2 bases and J by 1 base, with 8 bases between. The CDR3 totals 14 residues. CDR3 sequence (DNA): TGTGCCAGCAGTTACAGACAGAGGAACACTGAAGCTTTCTTT. Translated, it gives CASSYRQRNTEAFF.

This sequence joins TRBV30 and TRBJ2-3, with 9 positions matching TRBD2. This CDR3 is 14 amino acids long. The germline V gene encodes CDR1 GTSNPN and CDR2 SVGIG (reference sequence). The V gene end was trimmed by 3 bases and the J gene end by 6 bases; junction bases not matched to a gene: 7. This chain's CDR3 is CAWRIAGVVDTQYF. DNA for the CDR3: TGTGCCTGGAGGATAGCGGGGGTTGTCGATACGCAGTATTTT.

J is TRBJ2-1 and V is TRBV28, with unresolved D. CDR1 MDHEN and CDR2 SYDVKM come from the germline V gene. V dropped 10 bases and J dropped 4 bases, with 14 bases sitting between them. The CDR3 length is 13 residues. Here the CDR3 reads CATSSPPYNEQFF. The CDR3 nucleotides read TGTGCCACAAGTAGCCCACCTTACAATGAGCAGTTCTTC.

V is TRBV24-1 and J is TRBJ2-2, with 9 bases aligning to TRBD1. Per the germline V gene, CDR1 is KGHDR and CDR2 is SFDVKD. The CDR3 totals 16 residues. V lost 5 bases, J lost 7 bases, and 10 bases stayed unmatched. This CDR3 reads CATSAPGQGKIGELFF. CDR3 sequence (DNA): TGTGCCACCAGTGCCCCGGGACAGGGAAAAATCGGGGAGCTGTTTTTT.